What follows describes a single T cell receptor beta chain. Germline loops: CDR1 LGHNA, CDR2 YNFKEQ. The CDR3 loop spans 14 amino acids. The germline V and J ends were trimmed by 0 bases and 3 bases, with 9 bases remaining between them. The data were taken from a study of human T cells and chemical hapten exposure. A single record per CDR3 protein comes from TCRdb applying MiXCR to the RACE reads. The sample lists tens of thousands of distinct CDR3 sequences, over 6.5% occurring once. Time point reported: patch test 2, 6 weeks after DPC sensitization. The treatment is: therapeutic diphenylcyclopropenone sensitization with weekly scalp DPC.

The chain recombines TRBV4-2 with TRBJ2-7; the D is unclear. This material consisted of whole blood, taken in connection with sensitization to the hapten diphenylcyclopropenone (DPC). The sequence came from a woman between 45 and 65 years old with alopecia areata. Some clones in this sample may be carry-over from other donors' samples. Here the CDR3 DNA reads TGTGCCAGCAGCCAAGAAGGGCAGCTCTACGAGCAGTACTTC. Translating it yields CASSQEGQLYEQYF.